This T cell receptor (beta chain) appears in the sequencing data of a study of blood T cell repertoires in COVID-19. In the original analysis: Amplified reference gene primers provided the basis for estimating nucleated cell counts. Profiled with immunoSEQ multiplex PCR; TCRdb holds only in-frame clones, not every one. The V and J calls and clone size were taken over from that table, and D and trimming were inferred from the DNA. The repertoire includes about 160,000 clones, 80% to 95% of them detected once, and approximately 4.8% sits in the top ten. A single count supports this clone. The CDR3 spans 16 residues. Trimming at V came to 0 bases and at J to 6 bases, leaving 7 bases not matched to a gene. Germline CDR1 is LGHNA and CDR2 is YNFKEQ.

The chain couples TRBV4-2 to TRBJ1-5; 8 bases are a match to TRBD1. Sequencing was done on a sample of peripheral blood. The sequence derives from a young man with COVID-19, enrolled during active disease. The CDR3 is CASSQDRDRNSQPQHF. CDR3 in DNA: TGTGCCAGCAGCCAAGATCGGGACAGGAACAGTCAGCCCCAGCATTTT.